This entry lists 31 T cell receptor beta chains sequenced from one sample in a study of OX40 agonist ivuxolimab in advanced cancers. The data were produced by immunoSEQ multiplex PCR, yet TCRdb's version contains in-frame clones alone and is incomplete. The repertoire holds about 49,000 clones, about 88% seen once, with about 13% in the top ten. The sequencing used CD4+ or CD8+ T cells sorted from blood, collected in a trial of the OX40 agonist ivuxolimab. These receptors all stem from an adult with an advanced solid tumor such as melanoma, head and neck, liver or kidney cancer.

The chain has TRBV19 and TRBJ2-2; TRBD1 agrees at 7 bases. With V trimmed by 4 bases and J by 4 bases, 6 bases remained unmatched. The CDR3 sequence is 15 residues long. The germline gives CDR1 LNHDA, CDR2 SQIVND (reference sequence). The CDR3 nucleotides read TGTGCCAGTAGTACCTACAGGGGAGCCACCGGGGAGCTGTTTTTT. It translates to CASSTYRGATGELFF.

Written as DNA, the CDR3 is TGCAGCGTTCCGGGACAGGCTAGCTCCTACAATGAGCAGTTCTTC. Protein product: CSVPGQASSYNEQFF. The genes are TRBV29-1 and TRBJ2-1; 8 nucleotides agree with TRBD1. The CDR3 consists of 15 residues. Germline V lookup: CDR1 SQVTM, CDR2 ANQGSEA. J lost 0 bases, V lost 5 bases, and 6 bases had no gene match.

The J gene is TRBJ1-2, the V gene TRBV2; the D gene is possibly TRBD1 (6 bases). Germline CDR1 SNHLY, CDR2 FYNNEI. The V gene lost 7 bases and the J gene lost 4 bases, with 13 bases spanning the gap. The CDR3 sequence is 13 residues long. The CDR3 protein is CASTQDSFYGYTF. As DNA, the CDR3 is TGTGCCAGCACTCAGGACAGCTTCTATGGCTACACCTTC.

This clone was detected only once. The chain has TRBV18 and TRBJ2-1; no firm D call. This CDR3 has 14 residues. Deletions cut 5 bases from V and 5 bases from J, with 13 bases between. The germline gives CDR1 KGHSH, CDR2 LQKENI. CDR3 DNA sequence: TGTGCCAGCTCAACGACCCTAGGAGACAATGAGCAGTTCTTC. Protein: CASSTTLGDNEQFF.

The gene calls are TRBV7-9 and TRBJ1-2; no reliable D call. This CDR3 comprises 16 residues. Germline CDR1 reads SEHNR; CDR2 reads FQNEAQ (reference sequence). V lost 6 bases to trimming and J lost 3 bases, with 20 bases between them. The CDR3 sequence: CASSRNARDGDYGYTF. CDR3 DNA sequence: TGTGCCAGCAGTCGCAACGCCCGTGACGGCGACTATGGCTACACCTTC.

CDR3 bases: TGCGCCAGCAGCTTGGTGGGACAGGGGGCAAGTTCACCCCTCCACTTT. Residues: CASSLVGQGASSPLHF. The J gene is TRBJ1-6, the V gene TRBV5-1, with 12 positions matching TRBD1. The germline V gene encodes CDR1 SGHRS and CDR2 YFSETQ. Trimming cost V 0 bases and J 9 bases; bases outside gene matches: 4. The CDR3 spans 16 residues.

This sequence joins TRBV6-1 and TRBJ2-7; D may be TRBD1 or TRBD2 (6 bases each). This CDR3 spans 15 amino acids. Germline V gene data show CDR1 as MNHNS and CDR2 as SASEGT. Trimming shortened V by 3 bases and J by 0 bases, and 12 bases separated the two germline ends. CDR3 residues: CASSDQGGSSYEQYF. The CDR3 nucleotides read TGTGCCAGCAGTGATCAAGGGGGGAGCTCCTACGAGCAGTACTTC.

The CDR3 DNA follows: TGTGCCAGTAGTATAGGTGGCGCTTATAGCAATCAGCCCCAGCATTTT. This codes for CASSIGGAYSNQPQHF. J is TRBJ1-5 and V is TRBV19; D is ambiguous. The germline V and J ends were trimmed by 1 base and 0 bases, with 10 bases remaining between them. The germline V gene has CDR1 LNHDA and CDR2 SQIVND (reference sequence). The CDR3 length is 16 residues.

The genes are TRBV5-1 and TRBJ1-4; possible D gene TRBD1, 6 bases. Per the germline V gene, CDR1 is SGHRS and CDR2 is YFSETQ. V gave up 3 bases and J gave up 4 bases, with 13 bases separating them. The CDR3 extends over 15 amino acids. This chain's CDR3 is CASSSQVDSNEKLFF. The CDR3 region has the DNA TGCGCCAGCAGCTCCCAGGTGGACAGTAATGAAAAACTGTTTTTT. The full variable domain, its missing parts supplied by reference TRBV5-1 and TRBJ1-4, is KAGVTQTPRYLIKTRGQQVTLSCSPISGHRSVSWYQQTPGQGLQFLFEYFSETQRNKGNFPGRFSGRQFSNSRSEMNVSTLELGDSALYLCASSSQVDSNEKLFFGSGTQLSVL.

The CDR3 DNA sequence: TGTGCCAGCAGCAAGGGACTAGCAGCCGATACGCAGTATTTT. It codes for CASSKGLAADTQYF. The chain has TRBV5-5 and TRBJ2-3, with 9 bases identical to TRBD2. The germline V gene has CDR1 SGHKS and CDR2 YYEKEE (reference sequence). The CDR3 length is 14 residues. After removal of 4 bases from V and 6 bases from J, the junction contained 6 bases not matched to a gene.

The chain has TRBV7-2 and TRBJ2-7; TRBD2 aligns across 10 bases. The germline CDR1 and CDR2 sequences are SGHTA and FQGNSA. The CDR3 has 14 amino acids. V dropped 4 bases and J dropped 6; count of bases not matched to a gene: 6. The CDR3 DNA reads as TGTGCCAGCAGCTCTACTAGCGGGATCACCGAGCAGTACTTC. Protein product: CASSSTSGITEQYF.

The chain is built from TRBV19 and TRBJ1-4; D is uncertain. From germline, CDR1 is LNHDA and CDR2 SQIVND (reference sequence). The CDR3 has 13 residues. Trimming took 6 bases from V and 7 from J, leaving 12 bases between them. The CDR3 DNA sequence: TGTGCCAGTAGCGGAATGGGAGGTGAAAAACTGTTTTTT. It translates to CASSGMGGEKLFF.

This chain joins TRBV28 and TRBJ2-1; 10 bases map to TRBD2. The CDR3 sequence is 15 residues long. Germline CDR1 is MDHEN and CDR2 is SYDVKM. V lost 7 bases, J lost 7 bases, and 10 bases stayed unmatched. The CDR3 region is CASTPALAGRNEQFF. The CDR3 DNA reads TGTGCCAGCACCCCGGCACTAGCGGGAAGGAATGAGCAGTTCTTC. The full variable domain, its missing parts supplied by reference TRBV28 and TRBJ2-1, is DVKVTQSSRYLVKRTGEKVFLECVQDMDHENMFWYRQDPGLGLRLIYFSYDVKMKEKGDIPEGYSVSREKKERFSLILESASTNQTSMYLCASTPALAGRNEQFFGPGTRLTVL.

V and J are TRBV6-6 and TRBJ1-4; D ambiguous. V was pared by 2 bases and J by 6 bases, with 10 bases between. The length of the CDR3 is 14 residues. CDR1 MNHNY and CDR2 SVGAGI come from the germline V gene (reference sequence). The chain's CDR3 is CASSYRRGDEKLFF. CDR3 nucleotides: TGTGCCAGCAGTTACCGGCGGGGTGATGAAAAACTGTTTTTT.

The rearrangement uses TRBV9 and TRBJ2-4; 15 nucleotides agree with TRBD2. The CDR3 consists of 17 residues. Germline V gene sequence: CDR1 SGDLS, CDR2 YYNGEE. The ends lost 0 bases at V and 9 bases at J; junction bases unmatched: 7. The CDR3 sequence is CASSVGTSGRAGGIQYF. The CDR3 DNA reads TGTGCCAGCAGCGTAGGGACTAGCGGGAGGGCCGGGGGCATTCAGTACTTC.

The chain has TRBV7-8 and TRBJ1-3; D perhaps matches TRBD1 (5 bases). The germline CDR1 and CDR2 sequences are SGHVS and FQNEAQ. V was pared by 8 bases and J by 0 bases, with 11 bases between. The CDR3 is made up of 14 amino acids. The CDR3 loop reads CASGRDVSGNTIYF. The CDR3 DNA follows: TGTGCCAGCGGTAGGGACGTCTCTGGAAACACCATATATTTT.

V usage is TRBV6-4 and J usage is TRBJ2-1; 9 bases fit TRBD1. Germline V gene lookup returns CDR1 MRHNA and CDR2 SNTAGT. CDR3 length: 14 residues. Unmatched junction bases numbered 3, after V lost 9 bases and J lost 0 bases. The CDR3 here is CASRDRVSYNEQFF. The CDR3 DNA sequence: TGTGCCAGTCGGGACAGGGTCTCCTACAATGAGCAGTTCTTC.

This chain joins TRBV5-1 and TRBJ2-5; TRBD2 matches at 12 bases. CDR3 length: 16 amino acids. CDR1 SGHRS and CDR2 YFSETQ come from the germline V gene. The J segment lost 5 bases and the V segment lost 4 bases, leaving 9 bases of the junction unmatched. As DNA, the CDR3 is TGCGCCAGCAGCATCGGGACTAGCGGGTGGGGGGAGACCCAGTACTTC. It translates to CASSIGTSGWGETQYF.

The chain employs TRBV4-2 and TRBJ2-6; tentatively, D is TRBD1 or TRBD2 (5 bases each). The ends were cut back, 0 bases at V and 0 bases at J, with 15 bases in the middle. The CDR3 spans 19 residues. CDR1 and CDR2 from the germline V gene are LGHNA and YNFKEQ. The CDR3 nucleotides read TGTGCCAGCAGCCAAGAGATCCGGGGCCGACACTCTGGGGCCAACGTCCTGACTTTC. The encoded protein is CASSQEIRGRHSGANVLTF.

The CDR3 bases are TGCGCCAGCAGCGCGAACAGGGTAGACTATGGCTACACCTTC. Translated, it gives CASSANRVDYGYTF. The gene calls are TRBV5-1 and TRBJ1-2, with D possibly matching TRBD1 (6 bases). CDR3 length: 14 residues. Germline CDR1 reads SGHRS; CDR2 reads YFSETQ. V lost 4 bases and J 3 bases, leaving 13 bases between the germline ends.

The table lists this clone with a count of one. The V gene is TRBV7-9, the J gene TRBJ2-2, with 7 bases lining up with TRBD2. Germline trimming cut 3 bases from V and 0 bases from J; bases unmatched to any gene: 4. The CDR3 runs to 16 residues. Germline loops: CDR1 SEHNR, CDR2 FQNEAQ (reference sequence). CDR3 nucleotides: TGTGCCAGCAGCTTTCGGGACTACGCGAACACCGGGGAGCTGTTTTTT. The encoded protein is CASSFRDYANTGELFF.

The chain links TRBV6-1 to TRBJ2-7; D could derive from TRBD1 or TRBD2 (6 bases each). The CDR3 is 13 residues long. V was shortened by 7 bases and J by 6 bases, with 16 bases between the two germline ends. The germline V gene has CDR1 MNHNS and CDR2 SASEGT. The CDR3 DNA follows: TGTGCCAGCACACGGGGGCGCACGGCCGAGCAGTACTTC. Its protein is CASTRGRTAEQYF.

The rearrangement joins TRBV6-6 to TRBJ2-7; TRBD1 agrees at 7 bases. This CDR3 comprises 14 residues. Germline assignment: CDR1 MNHNY and CDR2 SVGAGI (reference sequence). The trim removed 4 bases at V and 4 bases at J, leaving 7 bases unmatched. CDR3 sequence reads: CASSLPGQSYEQYF. In nucleotides, the CDR3 is TGTGCCAGCAGTTTACCGGGACAGTCGTACGAGCAGTACTTC.

V is TRBV18 and J is TRBJ2-6; 9 positions match TRBD1. V shed 3 bases, J shed 6 bases, and the junction held 3 bases outside the gene matches. Germline-derived CDR1 and CDR2 are KGHSH and LQKENI. The CDR3 is 15 residues long. Written as DNA, the CDR3 is TGTGCCAGCTCACCCTGGACAGGGGAGGCCAACGTCCTGACTTTC. Translation: CASSPWTGEANVLTF.

This clone turned up a few times. The chain carries TRBV5-4 and TRBJ2-5, with 10 bases that match TRBD1. There are 14 residues in the CDR3. The germline V gene encodes CDR1 SGHNT and CDR2 YYREEE (reference sequence). The junction had 3 bases not matched to a gene; V was cut back by 4 bases and J by 3 bases. CDR3 sequence reads: CASSRTGGEETQYF. The CDR3 DNA sequence: TGTGCCAGCAGCCGGACAGGGGGGGAAGAGACCCAGTACTTC.

This chain links TRBV5-1 with TRBJ2-2; no reliable D call. This CDR3 is built from 13 residues. Germline V gives CDR1 SGHRS, CDR2 YFSETQ. V was clipped by 5 bases and J by 7 bases, with 12 bases between them. CDR3 sequence: CASRGVAIGELFF. The CDR3 DNA reads TGCGCCAGCAGAGGAGTGGCCATCGGGGAGCTGTTTTTT.

This chain uses TRBV6-1 with TRBJ2-5; D might be TRBD1 (7 bases). CDR1 and CDR2 from the germline V gene are MNHNS and SASEGT. Trimming pared 4 bases from V and 5 bases from J, leaving 11 bases between. The CDR3 spans 13 residues. Here the CDR3 DNA reads TGTGCCAGCAGTGGGAGGGGGCGGGAGACCCAGTACTTC. Translated: CASSGRGRETQYF.

Remarks on this clone: This CDR3 is also generated by other DNA sequences in the sample. The chain joins TRBV18 to TRBJ1-1; D unclear. V was clipped by 2 bases and J by 1 base, with 8 bases between them. There are 14 residues in the CDR3. The germline gives CDR1 KGHSH, CDR2 LQKENI. The DNA for the CDR3 is TGTGCCAGCTCACCAGCGGCCCGGAACACTGAAGCTTTCTTT. Its protein product is CASSPAARNTEAFF.

The chain is built from TRBV7-2 and TRBJ1-1; the D is unclear. Germline V gene lookup returns CDR1 SGHTA and CDR2 FQGNSA. The CDR3 runs 15 residues. The V gene lost 6 bases and the J gene lost 1 base, with 15 bases spanning the gap. CDR3 sequence: CASRVDWSANTEAFF. The CDR3 DNA reads TGTGCCAGCAGGGTCGACTGGAGCGCGAACACTGAAGCTTTCTTT. Full variable domain (outside the CDR3, taken from reference TRBV7-2 and TRBJ1-1): GAGVSQSPSNKVTEKGKDVELRCDPISGHTALYWYRQSLGQGLEFLIYFQGNSAPDKSGLPSDRFSAERTGGSVSTLTIQRTQQEDSAVYLCASRVDWSANTEAFFGQGTRLTVV.

This sequence joins TRBV6-1 and TRBJ2-7; 9 nucleotides match TRBD2. The CDR3 sequence is 13 residues long. Germline V gene data show CDR1 as MNHNS and CDR2 as SASEGT. J gave up 6 bases and V 5 bases, and 5 bases lay outside the gene matches. The CDR3: CASSSGLAPEQYF. CDR3 sequence (DNA): TGTGCCAGCAGTAGCGGACTAGCGCCCGAGCAGTACTTC.

This chain joins TRBV7-2 and TRBJ2-1; 8 nucleotides line up with TRBD1. V gave up 5 bases and J gave up 6 bases; unmatched junction bases: 9. This CDR3 is built from 15 residues. Germline values: CDR1 SGHTA, CDR2 FQGNSA. As DNA, the CDR3 is TGTGCCAGCAGCGTTTCAGGGGGCCGCGGCAATGAGCAGTTCTTC. Translated: CASSVSGGRGNEQFF. The full variable domain, completed using reference TRBV7-2 and TRBJ2-1, is GAGVSQSPSNKVTEKGKDVELRCDPISGHTALYWYRQSLGQGLEFLIYFQGNSAPDKSGLPSDRFSAERTGGSVSTLTIQRTQQEDSAVYLCASSVSGGRGNEQFFGPGTRLTVL.